The 18 T cell receptor beta chains in this list originate from one sample, sequenced in a study of T cells in Graves' hyperthyroidism and ophthalmopathy. Researchers took RNA transcripts and amplified the TCR beta CDR3 regions from them. The primer set for the first-round RT-PCR of the TCR CDR3 was HTBI. TCRdb redid the calling of the multiplex PCR reads with MiXCR, one entry per CDR3 protein. Here the sample spans a few hundred thousand distinct CDR3 sequences, 15% to 18% being singletons. Sequencing input: blood. All receptors derive from a woman aged 30 to 39 with Graves' hyperthyroidism.

V usage is TRBV28 and J usage is TRBJ1-2; 8 bases map to TRBD1. CDR1 MDHEN and CDR2 SYDVKM come from the germline V gene. CDR3 length equals 14 residues. The J segment lost 6 bases and the V segment lost 6 bases, leaving 9 bases of the junction unmatched. The DNA of the CDR3 is TGTGCCAGCAGACCTCCAGGGGGCCGGGATGGCTACACCTTC. Translated: CASRPPGGRDGYTF.

The J gene is TRBJ1-5, the V gene TRBV19; 9 bases line up with TRBD1. Germline assignment: CDR1 LNHDA and CDR2 SQIVND (reference sequence). The junction had 11 bases not matched to a gene; V was cut back by 4 bases and J by 10 bases. This CDR3 is built from 15 residues. In DNA, the CDR3 is TGTGCCAGTAGTAAGGGACAGGGACGAATTCAACCCCAGCATTTT. Amino acids: CASSKGQGRIQPQHF.

This clonotype was seen at least ten times. This chain joins TRBV2 and TRBJ2-3; maybe TRBD2 (5 bases). Germline V lookup: CDR1 SNHLY, CDR2 FYNNEI. Deletions cut 6 bases from V and 0 bases from J, with 13 bases between. There are 15 residues in the CDR3. For the CDR3, the DNA is TGTGCCAGCAGGAAGGACTTTTCTAGCACAGATACGCAGTATTTT. It yields the protein CASRKDFSSTDTQYF. The whole variable domain, filled in from reference TRBV2 and TRBJ2-3, reads EPEVTQTPSHQVTQMGQEVILRCVPISNHLYFYWYRQILGQKVEFLVSFYNNEISEKSEIFDDQFSVERPDGSNFTLKIRSTKLEDSAMYFCASRKDFSSTDTQYFGPGTRLTVL.

This clonotype was counted many times. This chain links TRBV28 with TRBJ1-2; TRBD1 agrees at 7 bases. The CDR3 length is 15 residues. Germline V gene sequence: CDR1 MDHEN, CDR2 SYDVKM. Germline trimming cut 5 bases from V and 1 base from J; bases unmatched to any gene: 7. The CDR3 region is CASSPRDRLNYGYTF. As DNA, the CDR3 is TGTGCCAGCAGTCCCCGGGACAGACTTAACTATGGCTACACCTTC.

Ten or more counts support this clonotype. V gene TRBV6-2 or TRBV6-3 combines with J gene TRBJ2-7; 14 bases are a match to TRBD2. Germline-derived CDR1 and CDR2 are MNHEY and SVGEGT. The V and J ends lost 6 bases and 6 bases, in that order; junction bases with no gene match: 7. The CDR3 length is 15 residues. The CDR3 sequence: CASSSGLAGGIEQYF. CDR3 nucleotide sequence: TGTGCCAGCAGCTCTGGACTAGCGGGAGGTATCGAGCAGTACTTC.

In this sample, this clonotype turned up many times. The rearrangement links TRBV15 to TRBJ1-5; the match to TRBD1 covers 7 bases. The CDR3 is 15 residues long. The V and J ends lost 2 bases and 3 bases, in that order; junction bases with no gene match: 4. Germline lookup yields CDR1 LNHNV and CDR2 YYDKDF (reference sequence). CDR3: CATSRRDRDNQPQHF. The CDR3 DNA reads TGTGCCACCAGCAGAAGGGACAGAGACAATCAGCCCCAGCATTTT.

In this sample, this clonotype turned up a few times. V and J are TRBV7-9 and TRBJ2-2, with D perhaps TRBD2 (6 bases). Trimming removed 0 bases from V and 3 bases from J, with 11 bases in between. The germline gives CDR1 SEHNR, CDR2 FQNEAQ (reference sequence). The CDR3 contains 16 residues. The CDR3 is CASSLAGEVYTGELFF. The CDR3 coding sequence is TGTGCCAGCAGCTTAGCCGGGGAGGTATACACCGGGGAGCTGTTTTTT.

This clonotype was recorded a few times. The gene calls are TRBV4-1 and TRBJ1-1; no definite D call. From germline, CDR1 is MGHRA and CDR2 YSYEKL. The length of the CDR3 is 18 residues. V lost 2 bases, J lost 1 base, and 20 bases lay in between. CDR3 DNA sequence: TGCGCCAGCAGCCAATTTAGTTTTCGAGTGTTGGGGAACACTGAAGCTTTCTTT. It yields the protein CASSQFSFRVLGNTEAFF.

A single count supports this clonotype. CDR3 bases: TGTGCCAGCAGCCAAGGGGCACTAGCTTCCTACAATGAGCAGTTCTTC. Its translation: CASSQGALASYNEQFF. The chain links TRBV14 to TRBJ2-1, with D perhaps TRBD2 (6 bases). CDR3 length equals 16 residues. Per germline, CDR1 SGHDN and CDR2 FVKESK. V shed 1 base and J shed 1 base, with 11 bases lying between them.

There are many counts of this clonotype. CDR3 in amino acids: CASSQDSGTSGRAKTQYF. The CDR3 DNA reads TGTGCCAGCAGCCAAGATTCCGGGACTAGCGGGAGGGCAAAGACCCAGTACTTC. The V gene is TRBV3-1, the J gene TRBJ2-5; 16 bases match TRBD2. Germline CDR1 LGHDT, CDR2 YNNKEL (reference sequence). Trimming removed 0 bases from V and 6 bases from J; junction bases left unmatched: 7. There are 18 residues in the CDR3.

This clonotype was observed at least ten times. V and J are TRBV10-3 and TRBJ1-2; D ambiguous. Germline V gene lookup returns CDR1 ENHRY and CDR2 SYGVKD. The V end was cut by 2 bases, the J end by 7 bases, with 11 bases between. The CDR3 has 13 amino acids. CDR3 nucleotides: TGTGCCATCAGTGAGGCCCAGGATGTTGGCTACACCTTC. Encoded protein: CAISEAQDVGYTF.

This clonotype has a count of ten or more. This chain joins TRBV27 and TRBJ2-7, with 8 positions matching TRBD1. This CDR3 comprises 16 residues. Germline V lookup: CDR1 MNHEY, CDR2 SMNVEV (reference sequence). Trimming at V came to 1 base and at J to 6 bases, leaving 11 bases not matched to a gene. The CDR3 DNA reads as TGTGCCAGCAGTTTATTCGCGGGCAGGGGGCGGTCCGAGCAGTACTTC. Residues: CASSLFAGRGRSEQYF.

The rearrangement joins TRBV24-1 to TRBJ2-2; TRBD1 matches 8 bases. The V gene end was trimmed by 4 bases and the J gene end by 4 bases; junction bases not matched to a gene: 7. The CDR3 has 16 residues. The germline gives CDR1 KGHDR, CDR2 SFDVKD. The CDR3 DNA reads TGTGCCACCAGTGAGAGCAGGGGGCGCGGCACCGGGGAGCTGTTTTTT. It is translated as CATSESRGRGTGELFF.

Only a few counts were recorded for this clonotype. The genes are TRBV4-1 and TRBJ1-2; D is possibly TRBD1 (5 bases). The CDR3 sequence is 16 residues long. The V gene's germline CDR1 is MGHRA and CDR2 YSYEKL. Trimming removed 3 bases from V and 3 bases from J, with 17 bases in between. The CDR3 region is CASSHAPGATDYGYTF. CDR3 bases: TGCGCCAGCAGCCACGCACCCGGGGCCACAGACTATGGCTACACCTTC.

V and J are TRBV7-9 and TRBJ1-6; D gene ambiguous. The CDR3 totals 12 residues. The V end was cut by 8 bases, the J end by 5 bases, with 7 bases between. Germline V gives CDR1 SEHNR, CDR2 FQNEAQ (reference sequence). This CDR3 reads CASDRDNSPLHF. In nucleotides, the CDR3 is TGTGCCAGCGACCGAGATAATTCACCCCTCCACTTT.

This clonotype was detected a few times. The chain employs TRBV7-8 and TRBJ1-6; no clear D. Trimming shortened V by 0 bases and J by 9 bases, and 12 bases separated the two germline ends. This CDR3 comprises 15 residues. CDR1 and CDR2 (germline): SGHVS, FQNEAQ. In nucleotides, the CDR3 is TGTGCCAGCAGCTTAGCCACGGGCGTTGGTTCACCCCTCCACTTT. Its protein is CASSLATGVGSPLHF. Combining the CDR3 with reference TRBV7-8 and TRBJ1-6 gives the whole variable domain GAGVSQSPRYKVAKRGQDVALRCDPISGHVSLFWYQQALGQGPEFLTYFQNEAQLDKSGLPSDRFFAERPEGSVSTLKIQRTQQEDSAVYLCASSLATGVGSPLHFGNGTRLTVT.

The chain joins TRBV5-6 to TRBJ2-4; a weak D match, TRBD1 (5 bases). Germline CDR1 SGHDT, CDR2 YYEEEE. The CDR3 length is 16 residues. V lost 1 base, J lost 7 bases, and 18 bases lay in between. The CDR3 nucleotides are TGTGCCAGCAGCTTGAGGGGCCCGGAGATGGGGAACATTCAGTACTTC. Translation gives CASSLRGPEMGNIQYF.

The V and J genes are TRBV14 and TRBJ2-6, with a possible D match to TRBD2 (6 bases). Germline V gene lookup returns CDR1 SGHDN and CDR2 FVKESK. The CDR3 extends over 17 amino acids. Trimming stripped 0 bases from V and 2 bases from J, with 11 bases between. The CDR3, as DNA: TGTGCCAGCAGCCAAGATAAACCGGGAGCTGGGGCCAACGTCCTGACTTTC. Amino acid sequence: CASSQDKPGAGANVLTF.